These T cell receptor beta chains were read from a single sample in a study of shared clonotypes between healthy human individuals. Generated by immunoSEQ multiplex PCR, the TCRdb table keeps only in-frame clones and is missing some. The table records approximately 2.4 million clones, 90% to 96% of them present only once. Material for sequencing was naive CD4+ T cells sorted from blood. The receptor set was obtained from a man between 18 and 29 years old in good health. CDR3s include the opening cysteine and the closing phenylalanine or tryptophan. Each record gives: V gene, J gene, clone size, CDR3 protein. Clone size is shown for a subset of rows, as once, few, many or a class of expanded clone.

V: TRBV5-1
J: TRBJ2-7
size: .
CDR3: CASSRGGSIYEQYF

V: TRBV6-5
J: TRBJ2-3
size: .
CDR3: CASSYNPGGTDTQYF

V: TRBV5-4
J: TRBJ2-7
size: .
CDR3: CASSLVDRVLHEQYF

V: TRBV18
J: TRBJ2-3
size: .
CDR3: CASSPGPDTQYF

V: TRBV9
J: TRBJ2-1
size: .
CDR3: CASSLEGGPSNEQFF

V: TRBV6-5
J: TRBJ2-1
size: .
CDR3: CASGRDEQFF

V: TRBV5-1
J: TRBJ1-1
size: .
CDR3: CASSLEPHNTEAFF

V: TRBV10-3
J: TRBJ2-7
size: once
CDR3: CAISEGTGVPYF

V: TRBV7-9
J: TRBJ2-7
size: .
CDR3: CASSLALLETGEQYF

V: TRBV5-1
J: TRBJ2-5
size: .
CDR3: CASSFVSEETQYF

V: TRBV6-5
J: TRBJ2-2
size: .
CDR3: CASTPGVAGELFF